Sequencing of this T cell receptor beta chain was carried out in a study of blood T cells in healthy people across ages. In terms of origin and age, donors were healthy Caucasian individuals from Russia aged roughly 6 to 95. It was with a sample-barcoded 5' primer and a J-beta primer mix that a second PCR of about 7 to 12 cycles was run. Tags on each cDNA molecule came from a template-switch adaptor with 12 random nucleotides. TCRdb analysed the 5' RACE reads with MiXCR anew, one entry per CDR3 protein. The profile shows almost 800,000 distinct CDR3 sequences, about 62% of them singletons. The CDR3 spans 15 residues. Germline V CDR1 and CDR2: SNHLY, FYNNEI. Trimming removed 4 bases from V and 7 bases from J; junction bases left unmatched: 10.

The chain carries TRBV2 and TRBJ2-1; 7 bases line up with TRBD1. Material for sequencing was blood. The source is a man aged 30-40 years in good health. The CDR3 region has the DNA TGTGCCAGCAGTGCAACTTCGACAGGGATGAATGAGCAGTTCTTC. Protein sequence: CASSATSTGMNEQFF.